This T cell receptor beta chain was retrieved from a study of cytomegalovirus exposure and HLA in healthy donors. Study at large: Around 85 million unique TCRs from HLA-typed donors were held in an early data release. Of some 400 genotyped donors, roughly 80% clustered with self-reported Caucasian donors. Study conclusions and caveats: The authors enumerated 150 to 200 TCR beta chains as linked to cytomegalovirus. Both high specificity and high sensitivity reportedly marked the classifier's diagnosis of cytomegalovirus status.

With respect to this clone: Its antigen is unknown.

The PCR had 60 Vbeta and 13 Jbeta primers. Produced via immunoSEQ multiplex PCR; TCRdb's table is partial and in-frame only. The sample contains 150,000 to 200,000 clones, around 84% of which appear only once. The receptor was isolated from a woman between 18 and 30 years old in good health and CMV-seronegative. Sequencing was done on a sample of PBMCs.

The CDR3 loop is CASSLDRDPNYGYTF. In DNA form, the CDR3 reads TGTGCCAGCTCCCTCGACAGGGATCCTAACTATGGCTACACCTTC. V and J are TRBV18 and TRBJ1-2; 7 bases agree with TRBD1. Looked up from germline, CDR1 is KGHSH and CDR2 is LQKENI. The CDR3 sequence is 15 residues long. The V and J ends lost 6 bases and 0 bases, in that order; junction bases with no gene match: 7.